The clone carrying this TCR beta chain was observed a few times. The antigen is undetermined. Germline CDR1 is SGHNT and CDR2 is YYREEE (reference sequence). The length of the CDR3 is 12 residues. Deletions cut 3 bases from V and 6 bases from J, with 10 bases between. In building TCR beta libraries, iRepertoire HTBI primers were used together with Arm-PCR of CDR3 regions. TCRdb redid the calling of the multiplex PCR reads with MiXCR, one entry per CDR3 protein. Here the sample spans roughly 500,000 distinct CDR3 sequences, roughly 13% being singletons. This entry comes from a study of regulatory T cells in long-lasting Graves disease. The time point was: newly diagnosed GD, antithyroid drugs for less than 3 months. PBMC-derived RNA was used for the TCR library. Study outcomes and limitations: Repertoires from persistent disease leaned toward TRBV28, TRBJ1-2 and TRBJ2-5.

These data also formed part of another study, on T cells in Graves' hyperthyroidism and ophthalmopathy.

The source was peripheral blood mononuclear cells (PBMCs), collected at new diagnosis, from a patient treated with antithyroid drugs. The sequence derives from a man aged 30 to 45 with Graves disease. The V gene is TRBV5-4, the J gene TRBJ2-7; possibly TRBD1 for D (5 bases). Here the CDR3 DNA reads TGTGCCAGCAGCTCAAGGGGTGGCGAGCAGTACTTC. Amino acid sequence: CASSSRGGEQYF.